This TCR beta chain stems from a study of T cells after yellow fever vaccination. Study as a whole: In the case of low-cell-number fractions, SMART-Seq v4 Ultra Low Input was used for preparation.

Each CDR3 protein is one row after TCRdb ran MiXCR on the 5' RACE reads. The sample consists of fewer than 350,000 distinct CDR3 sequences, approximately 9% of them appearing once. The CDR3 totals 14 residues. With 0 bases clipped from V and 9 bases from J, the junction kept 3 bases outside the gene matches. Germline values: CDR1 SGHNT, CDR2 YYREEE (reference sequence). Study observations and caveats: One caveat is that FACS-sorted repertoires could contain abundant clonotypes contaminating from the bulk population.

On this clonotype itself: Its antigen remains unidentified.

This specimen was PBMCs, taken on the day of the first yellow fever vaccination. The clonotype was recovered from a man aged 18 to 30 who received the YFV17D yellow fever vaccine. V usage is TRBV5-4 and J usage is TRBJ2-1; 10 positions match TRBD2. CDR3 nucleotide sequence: TGTGCCAGCAGCTTGGATGTAGCGGGGGGTGAGCAGTTCTTC. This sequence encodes CASSLDVAGGEQFF.